A selection of T cell receptor beta chains follows, all from one sample in a study of blood T cell repertoires in COVID-19. Method: immunoSEQ multiplex PCR; TCRdb's copy keeps in-frame clones and lacks some. Of tens of thousands of clones detected, roughly 77% appear once; the ten largest clones hold approximately 25%. Sample: peripheral blood. These TCRs come from a human donor in a cohort sampled during active COVID-19. Both conserved end residues are part of each CDR3. The order of the fields is clone size, D gene, J gene, V gene, CDR3 DNA, CDR3 protein. The D gene is left open where the match is weak. A clone size is listed for some rows: how often the clone was seen (once, few, many), or a class if it is expanded.

abundance: -
d_gene: TRBD2
j_gene: TRBJ2-1
v_gene: TRBV19
CDR3nt: TGTGCCAGTAGTCCGCTAGCGGGGTCAGTCAATGAGCAGTTCTTC
CDR3aa: CASSPLAGSVNEQFF

abundance: -
d_gene: -
j_gene: TRBJ2-7
v_gene: TRBV12-5
CDR3nt: TGTGCTAGTGGTTTGGTCCGCCTAAAGGAGGTAACCTACGAGCAGTACTTC
CDR3aa: CASGLVRLKEVTYEQYF

abundance: once
d_gene: -
j_gene: TRBJ1-6
v_gene: TRBV12-3/TRBV12-4
CDR3nt: TGTGCCAGCAGTAAGGGGTTAGGGCTCCACTTT
CDR3aa: CASSKGLGLHF

abundance: once
d_gene: TRBD2
j_gene: TRBJ2-5
v_gene: TRBV7-3
CDR3nt: TGTGCCAGCAGTTTGGGACTAGCGAACCAAGAGACCCAGTACTTC
CDR3aa: CASSLGLANQETQYF

abundance: -
d_gene: -
j_gene: TRBJ2-7
v_gene: TRBV25-1
CDR3nt: TGTGCCAGCAGTTCACTCGAGGAGCAGTACTTC
CDR3aa: CASSSLEEQYF

abundance: few
d_gene: TRBD1
j_gene: TRBJ2-7
v_gene: TRBV29-1
CDR3nt: TGCAGCGGACTGGGACAGGGAAGCGCCGACCACTACGAGCAGTACTTC
CDR3aa: CSGLGQGSADHYEQYF

abundance: -
d_gene: TRBD2
j_gene: TRBJ2-1
v_gene: TRBV19
CDR3nt: TGTGCCAGTAGTAACGTCCTAGCGGGCGCGGCTGAGCAGTTCTTC
CDR3aa: CASSNVLAGAAEQFF

abundance: -
d_gene: -
j_gene: TRBJ2-6
v_gene: TRBV5-1
CDR3nt: TGCGCCAGCGCGGAGGTCTCTGGGGCCAACGTCCTGACTTTC
CDR3aa: CASAEVSGANVLTF

abundance: -
d_gene: -
j_gene: TRBJ2-7
v_gene: TRBV10-3
CDR3nt: TGTGCCATCAGCAGATCCTACGAGCAGTACTTC
CDR3aa: CAISRSYEQYF

abundance: once
d_gene: -
j_gene: TRBJ2-3
v_gene: TRBV5-1
CDR3nt: TGCGCCAGCAGCTTGGGCGGCGGAGACGGCACAGATACGCAGTATTTT
CDR3aa: CASSLGGGDGTDTQYF

abundance: -
d_gene: TRBD2
j_gene: TRBJ2-7
v_gene: TRBV5-1
CDR3nt: TGCGCCAGCAGCCTAATGTACGGGGGGAGCTCCTACGAGCAGTACTTC
CDR3aa: CASSLMYGGSSYEQYF

abundance: -
d_gene: TRBD1
j_gene: TRBJ1-2
v_gene: TRBV6-1
CDR3nt: TGTGCCAGCAGTGAAGAGTCGGTACAGGGGTATGGCTACACCTTC
CDR3aa: CASSEESVQGYGYTF

abundance: -
d_gene: TRBD2
j_gene: TRBJ2-1
v_gene: TRBV13
CDR3nt: TGTGCCAGCAGCCCCCAAACGGGACTAGCGAGTAGCTCCTACAATGAGCAGTTCTTC
CDR3aa: CASSPQTGLASSSYNEQFF

abundance: -
d_gene: -
j_gene: TRBJ1-1
v_gene: TRBV5-1
CDR3nt: TGCGCCAGCAGCTTAATAGTATCACGGAACACTGAAGCTTTCTTT
CDR3aa: CASSLIVSRNTEAFF

abundance: once
d_gene: -
j_gene: TRBJ2-7
v_gene: TRBV7-9
CDR3nt: TGTGCCAGCAGCCCCATGGCTAGCCCGGGGGAGAGCTCCTACGAGCAGTACTTC
CDR3aa: CASSPMASPGESSYEQYF

abundance: -
d_gene: TRBD2
j_gene: TRBJ2-2
v_gene: TRBV7-9
CDR3nt: TGTGCCAGCAGCCTTACTAGCGGGAGGGCCGGGAACACCGGGGAGCTGTTTTTT
CDR3aa: CASSLTSGRAGNTGELFF

abundance: -
d_gene: TRBD2
j_gene: TRBJ2-5
v_gene: TRBV7-2
CDR3nt: TGTGCCAGCAGCTTAGAACTAGCGGAGGGGACCCAGTACTTC
CDR3aa: CASSLELAEGTQYF

abundance: -
d_gene: -
j_gene: TRBJ2-1
v_gene: TRBV29-1
CDR3nt: TGCAGCGTTGCGGGGATGGGCTCATACAATGAGCAGTTCTTC
CDR3aa: CSVAGMGSYNEQFF

abundance: -
d_gene: TRBD1
j_gene: TRBJ2-1
v_gene: TRBV19
CDR3nt: TGTGCCAGTAGTATGGGGGGACAGGGAGCATACAATGAGCAGTTCTTC
CDR3aa: CASSMGGQGAYNEQFF

abundance: -
d_gene: TRBD1
j_gene: TRBJ1-5
v_gene: TRBV5-8
CDR3nt: TGTGCCAGCAGCGGAGGACAGGGCCACAATCAGCCCCAGCATTTT
CDR3aa: CASSGGQGHNQPQHF

abundance: few
d_gene: -
j_gene: TRBJ1-1
v_gene: TRBV6-6
CDR3nt: TGTGCCAGCGCCGACAGTGATATGAACACTGAAGCTTTCTTT
CDR3aa: CASADSDMNTEAFF

abundance: -
d_gene: -
j_gene: TRBJ2-4
v_gene: TRBV28
CDR3nt: TGTGCCAGCAGTCCTCCCTCCAAAAACATTCAGTACTTC
CDR3aa: CASSPPSKNIQYF

abundance: once
d_gene: -
j_gene: TRBJ2-7
v_gene: TRBV6-5
CDR3nt: TGTGCCAGCAGTACCGGGTCTTTCTACGAGCAGTACTTC
CDR3aa: CASSTGSFYEQYF

abundance: -
d_gene: -
j_gene: TRBJ1-3
v_gene: TRBV10-2
CDR3nt: TGCGCCAGCAGTGGTTTACAGGGAGCCTCTGGAAACACCATATATTTT
CDR3aa: CASSGLQGASGNTIYF

abundance: -
d_gene: TRBD2
j_gene: TRBJ2-5
v_gene: TRBV5-4
CDR3nt: TGTGCCAGCAGCTTGGGGGCTAGCGGTTCTGAAGAGACCCAGTACTTC
CDR3aa: CASSLGASGSEETQYF

abundance: -
d_gene: -
j_gene: TRBJ2-3
v_gene: TRBV27
CDR3nt: TGTGCCAGCAGTTTATTTTCCCAGGGATTCCTTTCAGATACGCAGTATTTT
CDR3aa: CASSLFSQGFLSDTQYF

abundance: few
d_gene: TRBD2
j_gene: TRBJ2-3
v_gene: TRBV18
CDR3nt: TGTGCCAGCTCACCGGGACTAGCGGACACAGATACGCAGTATTTT
CDR3aa: CASSPGLADTDTQYF

abundance: -
d_gene: -
j_gene: TRBJ2-2
v_gene: TRBV5-1
CDR3nt: TGCGCCAGCAGCTTGGGGGTCAGGTCTGGGGAGCTGTTTTTT
CDR3aa: CASSLGVRSGELFF

abundance: -
d_gene: TRBD1
j_gene: TRBJ2-2
v_gene: TRBV25-1
CDR3nt: TGTGCCAGCAGTGAATTCGAGGGGGCCAACACCGGGGAGCTGTTTTTT
CDR3aa: CASSEFEGANTGELFF

abundance: -
d_gene: TRBD1
j_gene: TRBJ2-5
v_gene: TRBV12-3/TRBV12-4
CDR3nt: TGTGCCAGCTCGACAGGGGCCCAAGAGACCCAGTACTTC
CDR3aa: CASSTGAQETQYF

abundance: -
d_gene: TRBD1
j_gene: TRBJ1-6
v_gene: TRBV27
CDR3nt: TGTGCCAGCAGTTTAAGGTCGGGCAGGGGGTTGAATTCACCCCTCCACTTT
CDR3aa: CASSLRSGRGLNSPLHF

abundance: -
d_gene: -
j_gene: TRBJ1-6
v_gene: TRBV3-1/TRBV3-2
CDR3nt: TGTGCCAGCAGCCAAGAGGCCGCTTCACCCCTCCACTTT
CDR3aa: CASSQEAASPLHF

abundance: -
d_gene: -
j_gene: TRBJ2-1
v_gene: TRBV28
CDR3nt: TGTGCCAGCACCCTAAACGGGTACAATGAGCAGTTCTTC
CDR3aa: CASTLNGYNEQFF

abundance: -
d_gene: TRBD1
j_gene: TRBJ1-5
v_gene: TRBV13
CDR3nt: TGTGCCAGCAGCTCAAGACAGGGGGCGCACGGCAATCAGCCCCAGCATTTT
CDR3aa: CASSSRQGAHGNQPQHF